This TCR beta chain was observed in a study of T-cell reconstitution after alpha-beta-depleted transplantation in children. For TCRbeta, the library was prepared with unique molecular identifiers. TCRdb redid the calling of the PCR reads with MiXCR, one entry per CDR3 protein. The sample records hundreds of thousands of distinct CDR3 sequences, about 23% being singletons. Note on this clonotype: Antigen: not known.

Study conclusions and caveats: It was reported that alpha-beta T cells came from several hundred expanded graft clones (about two months after transplant). Newly produced T cells mostly provided counts and TCRbeta diversity after one year, as hyperexpanded clones declined. Surviving thymic progenitors and recipient T cells were the source of high TCRbeta diversity at day 60 in some patients.

The CDR3 loop spans 13 amino acids. V lost 4 bases, J lost 12 bases, and 9 bases stayed unmatched. Germline loops: CDR1 SGHAT, CDR2 FQNNGV. Material: PBMCs, mostly from graft donor cells, obtained 360 days after TCRalphabeta/CD19-depleted stem cell transplant. The TCR comes from a boy under two years old who had a stem cell transplant for acute myeloid leukemia, so the T cells may come from the graft donor. This chain links TRBV11-2 with TRBJ1-1; 9 bases map to TRBD1. The CDR3 nucleotides are TGTGCCAGCAGCTCGGGGGGACAGGGCACACCTTTCTTT. Its translation is CASSSGGQGTPFF.